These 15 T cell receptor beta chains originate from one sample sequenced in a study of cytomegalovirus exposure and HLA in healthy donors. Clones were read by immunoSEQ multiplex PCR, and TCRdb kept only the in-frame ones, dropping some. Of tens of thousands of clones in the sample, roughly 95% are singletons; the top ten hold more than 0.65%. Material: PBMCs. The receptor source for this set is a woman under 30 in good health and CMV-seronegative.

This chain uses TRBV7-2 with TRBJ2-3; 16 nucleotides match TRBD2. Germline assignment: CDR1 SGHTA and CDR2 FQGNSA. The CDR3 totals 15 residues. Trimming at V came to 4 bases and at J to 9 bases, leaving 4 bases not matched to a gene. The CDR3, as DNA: TGTGCCAGCAGCTCCGGGACTAGCGGGGGGGTAACGCAGTATTTT. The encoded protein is CASSSGTSGGVTQYF.

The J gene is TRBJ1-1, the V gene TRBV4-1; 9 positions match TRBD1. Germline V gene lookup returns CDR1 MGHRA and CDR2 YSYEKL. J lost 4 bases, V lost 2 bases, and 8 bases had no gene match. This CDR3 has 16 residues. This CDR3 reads CASSQPGQGFFTEAFF. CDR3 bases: TGCGCCAGCAGCCAACCGGGACAGGGATTTTTCACTGAAGCTTTCTTT.

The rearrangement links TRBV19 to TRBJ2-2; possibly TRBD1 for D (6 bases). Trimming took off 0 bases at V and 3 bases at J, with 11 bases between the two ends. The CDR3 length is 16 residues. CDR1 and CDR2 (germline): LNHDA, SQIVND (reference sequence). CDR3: CASSIDGPGDTGELFF. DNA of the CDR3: TGTGCCAGTAGTATAGACGGGCCAGGGGACACCGGGGAGCTGTTTTTT.

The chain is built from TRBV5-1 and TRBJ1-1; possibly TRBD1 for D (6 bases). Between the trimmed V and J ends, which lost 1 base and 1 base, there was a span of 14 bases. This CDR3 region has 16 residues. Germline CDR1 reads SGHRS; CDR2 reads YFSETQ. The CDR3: CASSLTGTRGNTEAFF. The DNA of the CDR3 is TGCGCCAGCAGCTTGACAGGGACCCGGGGGAACACTGAAGCTTTCTTT.

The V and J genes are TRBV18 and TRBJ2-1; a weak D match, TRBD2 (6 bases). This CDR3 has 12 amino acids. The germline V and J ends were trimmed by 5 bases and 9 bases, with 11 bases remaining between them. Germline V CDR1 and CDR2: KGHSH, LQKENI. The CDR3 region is CASSAYGGEQFF. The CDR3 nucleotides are TGTGCCAGCTCAGCCTACGGGGGTGAGCAGTTCTTC.

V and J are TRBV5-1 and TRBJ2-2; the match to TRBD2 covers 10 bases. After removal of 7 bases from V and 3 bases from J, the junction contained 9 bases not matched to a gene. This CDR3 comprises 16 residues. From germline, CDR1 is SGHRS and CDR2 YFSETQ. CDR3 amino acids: CASGSGGAWDTGELFF. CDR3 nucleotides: TGCGCCAGCGGAAGCGGGGGGGCCTGGGACACCGGGGAGCTGTTTTTT.

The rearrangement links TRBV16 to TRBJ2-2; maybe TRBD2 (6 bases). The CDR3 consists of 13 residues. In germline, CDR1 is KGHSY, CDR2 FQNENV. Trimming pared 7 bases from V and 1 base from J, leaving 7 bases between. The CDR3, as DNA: TGTGCCAGCAAGGAGGGGAACACCGGGGAGCTGTTTTTT. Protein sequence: CASKEGNTGELFF.

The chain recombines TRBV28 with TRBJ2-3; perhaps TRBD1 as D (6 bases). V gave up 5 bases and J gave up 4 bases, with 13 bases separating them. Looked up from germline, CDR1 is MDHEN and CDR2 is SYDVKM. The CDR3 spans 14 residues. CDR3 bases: TGTGCCAGCAGTCTCAATGGGGGCGCAGATACGCAGTATTTT. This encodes CASSLNGGADTQYF.

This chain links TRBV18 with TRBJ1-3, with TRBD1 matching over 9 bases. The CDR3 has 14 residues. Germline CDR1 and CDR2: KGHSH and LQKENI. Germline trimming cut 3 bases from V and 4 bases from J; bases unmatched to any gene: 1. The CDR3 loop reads CASSPGTGGNTIYF. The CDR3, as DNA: TGTGCCAGCTCACCGGGGACAGGGGGAAACACCATATATTTT.

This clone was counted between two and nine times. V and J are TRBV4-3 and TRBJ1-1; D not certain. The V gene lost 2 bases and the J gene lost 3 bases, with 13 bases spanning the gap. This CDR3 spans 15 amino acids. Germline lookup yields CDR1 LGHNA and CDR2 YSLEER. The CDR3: CASSQRLLWDTEAFF. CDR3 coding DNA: TGCGCCAGCAGCCAAAGACTGCTTTGGGACACTGAAGCTTTCTTT.

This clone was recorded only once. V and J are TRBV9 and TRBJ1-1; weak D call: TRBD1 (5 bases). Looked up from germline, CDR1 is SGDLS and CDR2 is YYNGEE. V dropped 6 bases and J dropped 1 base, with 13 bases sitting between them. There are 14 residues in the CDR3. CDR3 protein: CASTKGQGNTEAFF. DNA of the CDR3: TGTGCCAGCACCAAGGGGCAGGGGAACACTGAAGCTTTCTTT.

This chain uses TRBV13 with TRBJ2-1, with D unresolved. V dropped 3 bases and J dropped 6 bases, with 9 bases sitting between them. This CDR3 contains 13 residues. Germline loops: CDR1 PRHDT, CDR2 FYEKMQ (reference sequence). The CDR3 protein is CASSLPLGNEQFF. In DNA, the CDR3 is TGTGCCAGCAGCTTGCCGCTCGGCAATGAGCAGTTCTTC.

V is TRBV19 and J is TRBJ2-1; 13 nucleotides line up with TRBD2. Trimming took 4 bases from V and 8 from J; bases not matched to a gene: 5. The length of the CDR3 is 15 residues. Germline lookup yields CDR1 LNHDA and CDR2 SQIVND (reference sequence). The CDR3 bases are TGTGCCAGTAGTACGACTAGCGGGGGGCCGGATGAGCAGTTCTTC. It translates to CASSTTSGGPDEQFF.

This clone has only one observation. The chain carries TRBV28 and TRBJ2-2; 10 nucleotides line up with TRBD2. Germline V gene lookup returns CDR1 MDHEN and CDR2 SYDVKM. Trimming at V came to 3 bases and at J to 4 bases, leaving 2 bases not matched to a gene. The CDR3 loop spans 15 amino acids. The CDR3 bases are TGTGCCAGCAGTTTTACTAGCGGGGTCACCGGGGAGCTGTTTTTT. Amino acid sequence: CASSFTSGVTGELFF.

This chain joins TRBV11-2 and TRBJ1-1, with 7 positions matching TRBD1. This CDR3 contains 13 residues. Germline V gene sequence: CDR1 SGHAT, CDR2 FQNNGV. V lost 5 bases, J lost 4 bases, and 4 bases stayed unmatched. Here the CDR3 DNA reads TGTGCCAGCAGCGGGGCAGGGGGCACTGAAGCTTTCTTT. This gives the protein CASSGAGGTEAFF.